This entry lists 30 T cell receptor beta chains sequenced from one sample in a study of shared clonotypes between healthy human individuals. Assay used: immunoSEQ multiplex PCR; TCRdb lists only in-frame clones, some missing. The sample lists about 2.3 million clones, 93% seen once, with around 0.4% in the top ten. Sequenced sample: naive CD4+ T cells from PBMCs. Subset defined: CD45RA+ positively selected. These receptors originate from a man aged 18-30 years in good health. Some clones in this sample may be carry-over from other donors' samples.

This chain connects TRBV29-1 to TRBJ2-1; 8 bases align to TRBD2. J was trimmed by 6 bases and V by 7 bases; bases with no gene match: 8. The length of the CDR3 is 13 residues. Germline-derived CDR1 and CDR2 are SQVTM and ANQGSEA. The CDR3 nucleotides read TGCAGCGGGGGACTAGTTCTATCCAATGAGCAGTTCTTC. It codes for CSGGLVLSNEQFF.

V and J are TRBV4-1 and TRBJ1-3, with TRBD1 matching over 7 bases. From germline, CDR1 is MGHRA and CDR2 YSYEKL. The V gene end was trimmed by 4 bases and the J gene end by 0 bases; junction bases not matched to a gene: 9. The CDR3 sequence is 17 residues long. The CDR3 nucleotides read TGCGCCAGCAGCCGTGACAGGGACCCTAGCTCTGGAAACACCATATATTTT. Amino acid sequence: CASSRDRDPSSGNTIYF.

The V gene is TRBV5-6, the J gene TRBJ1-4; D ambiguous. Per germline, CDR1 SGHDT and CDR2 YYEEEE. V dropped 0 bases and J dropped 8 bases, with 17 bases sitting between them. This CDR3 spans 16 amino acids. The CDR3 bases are TGTGCCAGCAGCTTGGAATCCCCCGGCCGGGGAGAAAAACTGTTTTTT. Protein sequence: CASSLESPGRGEKLFF.

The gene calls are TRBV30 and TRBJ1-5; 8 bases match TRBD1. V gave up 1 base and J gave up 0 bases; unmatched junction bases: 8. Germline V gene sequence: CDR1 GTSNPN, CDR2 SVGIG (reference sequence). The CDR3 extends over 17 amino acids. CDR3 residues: CAWSADRGPLSNQPQHF. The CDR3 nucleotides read TGTGCCTGGAGTGCAGACAGGGGTCCTCTTAGCAATCAGCCCCAGCATTTT.

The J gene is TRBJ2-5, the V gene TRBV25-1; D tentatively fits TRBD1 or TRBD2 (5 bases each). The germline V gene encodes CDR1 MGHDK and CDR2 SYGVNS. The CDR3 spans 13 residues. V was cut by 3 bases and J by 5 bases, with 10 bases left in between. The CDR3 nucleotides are TGTGCCAGCAGTGACGGGTGGGGGGAGACCCAGTACTTC. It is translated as CASSDGWGETQYF.

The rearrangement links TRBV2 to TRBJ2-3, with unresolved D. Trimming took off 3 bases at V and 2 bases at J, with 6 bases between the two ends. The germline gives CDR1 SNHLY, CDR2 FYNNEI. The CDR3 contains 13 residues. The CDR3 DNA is TGTGCCAGCAGTGACAGGCACACAGATACGCAGTATTTT. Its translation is CASSDRHTDTQYF.

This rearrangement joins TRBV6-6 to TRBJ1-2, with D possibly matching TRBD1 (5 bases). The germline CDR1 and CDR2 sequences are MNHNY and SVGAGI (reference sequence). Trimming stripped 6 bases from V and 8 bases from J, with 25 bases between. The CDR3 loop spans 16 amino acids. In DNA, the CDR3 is TGTGCCAGCAGCCCTGGCAGGGTCGACCTTTGGGGCGGCTACACCTTC. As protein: CASSPGRVDLWGGYTF.

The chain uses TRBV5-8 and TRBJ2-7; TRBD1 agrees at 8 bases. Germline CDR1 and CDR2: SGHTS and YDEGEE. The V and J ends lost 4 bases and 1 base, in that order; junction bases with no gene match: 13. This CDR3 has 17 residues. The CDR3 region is CASSRMTGDIMSYEQYF. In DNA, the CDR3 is TGTGCCAGCAGCCGGATGACAGGGGACATAATGTCCTACGAGCAGTACTTC. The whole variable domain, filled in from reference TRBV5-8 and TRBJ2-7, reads EAGVTQSPTHLIKTRGQQATLRCSPISGHTSVYWYQQALGLGLQFLLWYDEGEERNRGNFPPRFSGRQFPNYSSELNVNALELEDSALYLCASSRMTGDIMSYEQYFGPGTRLTVT.

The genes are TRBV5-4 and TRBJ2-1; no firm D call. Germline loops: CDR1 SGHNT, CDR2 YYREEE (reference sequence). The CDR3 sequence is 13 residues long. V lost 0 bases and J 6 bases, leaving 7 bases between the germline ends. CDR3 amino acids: CASSLGAVNEQFF. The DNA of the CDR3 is TGTGCCAGCAGCTTGGGTGCGGTCAATGAGCAGTTCTTC. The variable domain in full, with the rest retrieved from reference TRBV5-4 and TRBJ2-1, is ETGVTQSPTHLIKTRGQQVTLRCSSQSGHNTVSWYQQALGQGPQFIFQYYREEENGRGNFPPRFSGLQFPNYSSELNVNALELDDSALYLCASSLGAVNEQFFGPGTRLTVL.

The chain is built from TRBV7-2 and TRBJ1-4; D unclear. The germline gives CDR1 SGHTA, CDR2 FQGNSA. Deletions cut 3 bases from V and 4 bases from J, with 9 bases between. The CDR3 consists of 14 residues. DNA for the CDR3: TGTGCCAGCAGCTTCAGTCGGAATAATGAAAAACTGTTTTTT. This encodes CASSFSRNNEKLFF.

CDR3 protein: CSVGQGATGLNTEAFF. The DNA for the CDR3 is TGCAGCGTGGGACAGGGGGCAACCGGGCTGAACACTGAAGCTTTCTTT. The chain carries TRBV29-1 and TRBJ1-1; 12 nucleotides align to TRBD1. The germline V gene encodes CDR1 SQVTM and CDR2 ANQGSEA. The CDR3 loop spans 16 amino acids. V was pared by 6 bases and J by 0 bases, with 8 bases of the junction left unmatched.

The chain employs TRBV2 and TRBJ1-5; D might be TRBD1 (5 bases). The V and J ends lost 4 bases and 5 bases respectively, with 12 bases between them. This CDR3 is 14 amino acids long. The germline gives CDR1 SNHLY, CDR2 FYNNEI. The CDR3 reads CASSGQGLDQPQHF. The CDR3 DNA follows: TGTGCCAGCAGTGGGCAGGGTTTGGATCAGCCCCAGCATTTT.

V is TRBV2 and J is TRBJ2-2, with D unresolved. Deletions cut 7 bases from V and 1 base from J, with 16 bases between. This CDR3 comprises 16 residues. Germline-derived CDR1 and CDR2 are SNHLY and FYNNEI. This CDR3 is CASTHSLLVNTGELFF. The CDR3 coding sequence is TGTGCCAGCACCCATAGCCTCCTTGTGAACACCGGGGAGCTGTTTTTT. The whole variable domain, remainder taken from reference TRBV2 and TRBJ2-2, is EPEVTQTPSHQVTQMGQEVILRCVPISNHLYFYWYRQILGQKVEFLVSFYNNEISEKSEIFDDQFSVERPDGSNFTLKIRSTKLEDSAMYFCASTHSLLVNTGELFFGEGSRLTVL.

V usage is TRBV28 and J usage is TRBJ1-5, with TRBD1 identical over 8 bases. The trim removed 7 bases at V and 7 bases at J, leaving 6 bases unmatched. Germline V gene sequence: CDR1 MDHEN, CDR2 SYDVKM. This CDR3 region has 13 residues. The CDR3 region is CASTDRGAQPQHF. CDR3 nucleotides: TGTGCCAGCACCGACAGGGGTGCGCAGCCCCAGCATTTT. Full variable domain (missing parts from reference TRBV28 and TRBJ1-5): DVKVTQSSRYLVKRTGEKVFLECVQDMDHENMFWYRQDPGLGLRLIYFSYDVKMKEKGDIPEGYSVSREKKERFSLILESASTNQTSMYLCASTDRGAQPQHFGDGTRLSIL.

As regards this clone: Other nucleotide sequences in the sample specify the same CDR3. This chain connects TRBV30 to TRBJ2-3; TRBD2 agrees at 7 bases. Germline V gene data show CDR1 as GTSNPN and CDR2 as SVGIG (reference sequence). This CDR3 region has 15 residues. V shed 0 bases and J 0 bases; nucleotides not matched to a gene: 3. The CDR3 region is CAWSVLGGSTDTQYF. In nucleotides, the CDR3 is TGTGCCTGGAGTGTACTCGGGGGGAGCACAGATACGCAGTATTTT.

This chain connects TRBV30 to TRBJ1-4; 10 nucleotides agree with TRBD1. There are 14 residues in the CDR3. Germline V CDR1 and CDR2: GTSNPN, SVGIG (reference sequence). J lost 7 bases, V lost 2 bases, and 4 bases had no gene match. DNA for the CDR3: TGTGCCTGGAGTACGGACAGGGGGGCTGAAAAACTGTTTTTT. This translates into CAWSTDRGAEKLFF.

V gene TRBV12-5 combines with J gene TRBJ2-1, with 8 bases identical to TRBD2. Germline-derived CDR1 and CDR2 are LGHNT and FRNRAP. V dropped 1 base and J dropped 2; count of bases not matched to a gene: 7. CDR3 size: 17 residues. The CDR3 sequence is CASGLAPSSGPYNEQFF. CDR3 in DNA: TGTGCTAGTGGTTTGGCGCCGTCTAGCGGGCCCTACAATGAGCAGTTCTTC.

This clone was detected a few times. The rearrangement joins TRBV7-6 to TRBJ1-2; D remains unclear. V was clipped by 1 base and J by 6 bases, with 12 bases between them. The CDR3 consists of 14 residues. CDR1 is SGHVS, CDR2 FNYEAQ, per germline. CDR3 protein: CASSLVEGPHGYTF. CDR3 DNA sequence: TGTGCCAGCAGCTTAGTGGAGGGCCCGCATGGCTACACCTTC.

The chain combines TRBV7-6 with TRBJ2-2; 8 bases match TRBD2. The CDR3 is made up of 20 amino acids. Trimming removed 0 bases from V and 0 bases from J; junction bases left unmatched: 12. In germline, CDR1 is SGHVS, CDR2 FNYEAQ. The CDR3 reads CASSLAWVSGTGANTGELFF. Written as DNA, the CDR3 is TGTGCCAGCAGCTTAGCGTGGGTTAGCGGGACTGGCGCGAACACCGGGGAGCTGTTTTTT.

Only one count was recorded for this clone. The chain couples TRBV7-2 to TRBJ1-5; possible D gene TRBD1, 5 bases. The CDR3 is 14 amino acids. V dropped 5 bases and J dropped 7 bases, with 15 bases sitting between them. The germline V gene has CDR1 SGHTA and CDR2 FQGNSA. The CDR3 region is CASSRIRVRQPQHF. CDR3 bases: TGTGCCAGCAGCCGAATCAGGGTTCGGCAGCCCCAGCATTTT.

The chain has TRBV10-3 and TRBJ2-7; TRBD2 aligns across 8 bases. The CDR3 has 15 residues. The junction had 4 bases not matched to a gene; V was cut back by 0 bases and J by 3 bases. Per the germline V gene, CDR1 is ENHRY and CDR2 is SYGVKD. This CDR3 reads CAISESFLAGYEQYF. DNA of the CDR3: TGTGCCATCAGTGAGTCGTTCCTAGCGGGCTACGAGCAGTACTTC.

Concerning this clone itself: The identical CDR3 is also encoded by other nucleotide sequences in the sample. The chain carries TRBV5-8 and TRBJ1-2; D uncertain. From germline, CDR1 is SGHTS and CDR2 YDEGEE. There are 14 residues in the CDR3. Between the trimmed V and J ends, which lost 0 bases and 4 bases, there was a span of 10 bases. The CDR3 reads CASSLGGRPYGYTF. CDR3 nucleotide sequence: TGTGCCAGCAGCTTGGGCGGGCGCCCCTATGGCTACACCTTC.

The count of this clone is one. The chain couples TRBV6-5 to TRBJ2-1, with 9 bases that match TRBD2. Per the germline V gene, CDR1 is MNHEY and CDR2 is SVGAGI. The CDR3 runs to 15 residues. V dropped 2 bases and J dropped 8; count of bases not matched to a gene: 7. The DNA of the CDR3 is TGTGCCAGCAGTTACGGTGCGGGAGGGGTCGATGAGCAGTTCTTC. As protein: CASSYGAGGVDEQFF.

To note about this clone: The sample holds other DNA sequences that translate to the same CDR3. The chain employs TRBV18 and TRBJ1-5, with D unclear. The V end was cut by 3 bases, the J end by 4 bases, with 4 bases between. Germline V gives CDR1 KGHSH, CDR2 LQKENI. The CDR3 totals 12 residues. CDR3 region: CASSPGNQPQHF. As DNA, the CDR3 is TGTGCCAGCTCACCGGGGAATCAGCCCCAGCATTTT. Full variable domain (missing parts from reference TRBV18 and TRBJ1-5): NAGVMQNPRHLVRRRGQEARLRCSPMKGHSHVYWYRQLPEEGLKFMVYLQKENIIDESGMPKERFSAEFPKEGPSILRIQQVVRGDSAAYFCASSPGNQPQHFGDGTRLSIL.

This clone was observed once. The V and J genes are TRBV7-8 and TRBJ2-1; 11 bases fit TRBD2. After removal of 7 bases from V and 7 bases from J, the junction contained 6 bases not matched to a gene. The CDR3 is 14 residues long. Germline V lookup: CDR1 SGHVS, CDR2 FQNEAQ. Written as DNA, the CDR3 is TGTGCCAGCACCGTAGCGGGAGGGCGTAATGAGCAGTTCTTC. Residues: CASTVAGGRNEQFF.

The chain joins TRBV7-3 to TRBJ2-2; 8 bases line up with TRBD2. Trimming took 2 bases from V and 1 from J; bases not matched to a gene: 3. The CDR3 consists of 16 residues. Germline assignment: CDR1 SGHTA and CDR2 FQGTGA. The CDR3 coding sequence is TGTGCCAGCAGCTTAGGCGCGGGAGGGAACACCGGGGAGCTGTTTTTT. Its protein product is CASSLGAGGNTGELFF.

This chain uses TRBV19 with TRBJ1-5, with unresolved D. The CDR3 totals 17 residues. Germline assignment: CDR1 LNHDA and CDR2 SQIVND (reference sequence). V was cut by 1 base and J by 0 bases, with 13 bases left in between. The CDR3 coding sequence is TGTGCCAGTAGTATAGGGACCCGGTTTTATAGCAATCAGCCCCAGCATTTT. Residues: CASSIGTRFYSNQPQHF.

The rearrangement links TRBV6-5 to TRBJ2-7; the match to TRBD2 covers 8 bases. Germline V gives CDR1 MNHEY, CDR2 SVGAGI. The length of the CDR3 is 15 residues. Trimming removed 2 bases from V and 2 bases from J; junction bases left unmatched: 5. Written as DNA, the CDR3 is TGTGCCAGCAGTTACGGGGCGGGAGGCACCTACGAGCAGTACTTC. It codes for CASSYGAGGTYEQYF.

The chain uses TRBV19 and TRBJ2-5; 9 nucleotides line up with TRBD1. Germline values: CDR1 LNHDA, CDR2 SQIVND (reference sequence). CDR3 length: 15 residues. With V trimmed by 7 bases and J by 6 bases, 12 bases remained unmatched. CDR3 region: CASTAGQGLSQTQYF. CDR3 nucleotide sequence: TGTGCCAGTACCGCGGGACAGGGCCTCTCCCAGACCCAGTACTTC. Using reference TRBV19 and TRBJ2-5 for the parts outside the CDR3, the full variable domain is DGGITQSPKYLFRKEGQNVTLSCEQNLNHDAMYWYRQDPGQGLRLIYYSQIVNDFQKGDIAEGYSVSREKKESFPLTVTSAQKNPTAFYLCASTAGQGLSQTQYFGPGTRLLVL.

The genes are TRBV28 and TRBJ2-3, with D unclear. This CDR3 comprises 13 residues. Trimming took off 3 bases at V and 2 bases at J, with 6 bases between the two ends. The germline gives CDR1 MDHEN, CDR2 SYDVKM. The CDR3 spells CASSFRPTDTQYF. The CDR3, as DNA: TGTGCCAGCAGTTTTCGACCCACAGATACGCAGTATTTT.